This is a list of T cell receptor beta chains from one sample in a study of blood T cell repertoires in COVID-19. Here immunoSEQ multiplex PCR was the method, and the copy in TCRdb shows in-frame clones only, minus some. Of some 250,000 clones in the sample, more than 85% were seen once. The sample consisted of peripheral blood. These receptors all stem from a woman aged 70-85 years with active or convalescent COVID-19. The CDR3 runs from the conserved cysteine through the conserved F or W. The D gene is left open where the match is weak. Not all rows give a size; the values are once, few, many and, for expanded clones, a class.

clone size: NA
J gene: TRBJ1-4
V gene: TRBV29-1
D gene: NA
CDR3 protein: CSVELSGEKLFF
CDR3 DNA: TGCAGCGTTGAACTCTCCGGTGAAAAACTGTTTTTT

clone size: few
J gene: TRBJ1-1
V gene: TRBV20-1
D gene: NA
CDR3 protein: CSAGQTPGAFF
CDR3 DNA: TGCAGTGCTGGACAGACGCCTGGAGCTTTCTTT

clone size: NA
J gene: TRBJ1-5
V gene: TRBV24-1
D gene: NA
CDR3 protein: CATSEGYYQPQHF
CDR3 DNA: TGTGCCACCAGTGAGGGCTACTATCAGCCCCAGCATTTT

clone size: NA
J gene: TRBJ1-2
V gene: TRBV3-1/TRBV3-2
D gene: NA
CDR3 protein: CASRGGPTGGYTF
CDR3 DNA: TGTGCCAGCCGGGGGGGCCCTACAGGTGGCTACACCTTC

clone size: NA
J gene: TRBJ2-7
V gene: TRBV14
D gene: NA
CDR3 protein: CASSQGKDRFSYEQYF
CDR3 DNA: TGTGCCAGCAGCCAAGGAAAAGACAGGTTCTCCTACGAGCAGTACTTC

clone size: NA
J gene: TRBJ1-2
V gene: TRBV7-9
D gene: NA
CDR3 protein: CASSLARNDYGYTF
CDR3 DNA: TGTGCCAGCAGCTTAGCCAGGAACGACTATGGCTACACCTTC

clone size: NA
J gene: TRBJ2-5
V gene: TRBV29-1
D gene: NA
CDR3 protein: CSAPAQGFSQETQYF
CDR3 DNA: TGCAGCGCTCCGGCACAGGGATTCTCCCAAGAGACCCAGTACTTC

clone size: NA
J gene: TRBJ2-1
V gene: TRBV3-1/TRBV3-2
D gene: NA
CDR3 protein: CASSQITMGHILNEQFF
CDR3 DNA: TGTGCCAGCAGCCAAATCACGATGGGACATATCTTAAATGAGCAGTTCTTC

clone size: NA
J gene: TRBJ2-3
V gene: TRBV6-6
D gene: TRBD1
CDR3 protein: CASSLLGQGRGTDTQYF
CDR3 DNA: TGTGCCAGCAGTCTTCTCGGACAGGGGAGGGGCACAGATACGCAGTATTTT

clone size: NA
J gene: TRBJ2-2
V gene: TRBV6-2/TRBV6-3
D gene: NA
CDR3 protein: CASSYGPTYLTGELFF
CDR3 DNA: TGTGCCAGCAGTTACGGGCCCACCTACCTAACCGGGGAGCTGTTTTTT

clone size: NA
J gene: TRBJ2-5
V gene: TRBV5-1
D gene: NA
CDR3 protein: CASSFNGIETQYF
CDR3 DNA: TGCGCCAGCAGCTTTAACGGTATCGAGACCCAGTACTTC

clone size: once
J gene: TRBJ1-2
V gene: TRBV15
D gene: NA
CDR3 protein: CATSREQGIYGYTF
CDR3 DNA: TGTGCCACCAGCAGAGAACAGGGAATCTATGGCTACACCTTC

clone size: NA
J gene: TRBJ1-2
V gene: TRBV5-1
D gene: NA
CDR3 protein: CASSLGGSANGYTF
CDR3 DNA: TGCGCCAGCAGCTTGGGCGGCTCGGCAAACGGCTACACCTTC

clone size: NA
J gene: TRBJ2-5
V gene: TRBV7-2
D gene: TRBD1
CDR3 protein: CASSSTTGAGETQYF
CDR3 DNA: TGTGCCAGCAGCTCAACCACAGGGGCTGGGGAGACCCAGTACTTC

clone size: NA
J gene: TRBJ1-2
V gene: TRBV2
D gene: TRBD1
CDR3 protein: CASSESGQPYGYTF
CDR3 DNA: TGTGCCAGCAGTGAGTCGGGACAGCCCTATGGCTACACCTTC

clone size: NA
J gene: TRBJ2-5
V gene: TRBV7-9
D gene: NA
CDR3 protein: CASSLGLQETQYF
CDR3 DNA: TGTGCCAGCAGCTTGGGGCTTCAAGAGACCCAGTACTTC

clone size: NA
J gene: TRBJ1-5
V gene: TRBV7-2
D gene: NA
CDR3 protein: CASSLSAPSNQPQHF
CDR3 DNA: TGTGCCAGCAGCTTAAGCGCGCCCTCAAATCAGCCCCAGCATTTT

clone size: NA
J gene: TRBJ2-2
V gene: TRBV5-6
D gene: NA
CDR3 protein: CASSLANSGVNTGELFF
CDR3 DNA: TGTGCCAGCAGCTTGGCGAATTCAGGTGTGAACACCGGGGAGCTGTTTTTT

clone size: NA
J gene: TRBJ1-1
V gene: TRBV7-2
D gene: NA
CDR3 protein: CASSLVGGADTEAFF
CDR3 DNA: TGTGCCAGCAGCTTAGTAGGCGGGGCGGACACTGAAGCTTTCTTT

clone size: NA
J gene: TRBJ2-5
V gene: TRBV28
D gene: TRBD1
CDR3 protein: CASSLVQGAAQYF
CDR3 DNA: TGTGCCAGCAGTTTAGTTCAGGGGGCGGCCCAGTACTTC

clone size: NA
J gene: TRBJ1-5
V gene: TRBV24-1
D gene: NA
CDR3 protein: CAVQGSGSNQPQHF
CDR3 DNA: TGTGCCGTCCAAGGCTCGGGTAGCAATCAGCCCCAGCATTTT

clone size: NA
J gene: TRBJ1-1
V gene: TRBV11-2
D gene: NA
CDR3 protein: CASSSQVMNTEAFF
CDR3 DNA: TGTGCCAGCAGCTCCCAGGTTATGAACACTGAAGCTTTCTTT

clone size: NA
J gene: TRBJ2-7
V gene: TRBV7-2
D gene: NA
CDR3 protein: CASRGGRQGSYEQYF
CDR3 DNA: TGTGCCAGCCGAGGAGGGAGACAGGGAAGCTACGAGCAGTACTTC

clone size: NA
J gene: TRBJ1-4
V gene: TRBV24-1
D gene: TRBD1
CDR3 protein: CATSQTSGTGDEKLFF
CDR3 DNA: TGTGCCACCAGCCAAACCTCCGGGACAGGGGATGAAAAACTGTTTTTT

clone size: once
J gene: TRBJ1-5
V gene: TRBV3-1/TRBV3-2
D gene: NA
CDR3 protein: CASSQGGDQPQHF
CDR3 DNA: TGTGCCAGCAGCCAAGGCGGCGATCAGCCCCAGCATTTT

clone size: NA
J gene: TRBJ1-3
V gene: TRBV4-3
D gene: NA
CDR3 protein: CASSSGVSSGNTIYF
CDR3 DNA: TGCGCCAGCAGCTCCGGGGTGTCCTCGGGAAACACCATATATTTT

clone size: NA
J gene: TRBJ2-2
V gene: TRBV11-2
D gene: TRBD1
CDR3 protein: CASSRGQGAPGELFF
CDR3 DNA: TGTGCCAGCAGCCGGGGACAGGGCGCGCCCGGGGAGCTGTTTTTT

clone size: NA
J gene: TRBJ1-4
V gene: TRBV6-5
D gene: NA
CDR3 protein: CASSYRPGEKLFF
CDR3 DNA: TGTGCCAGCAGTTACCGGCCAGGTGAAAAACTGTTTTTT

clone size: NA
J gene: TRBJ1-4
V gene: TRBV19
D gene: NA
CDR3 protein: CASSRYSPTNEKLFF
CDR3 DNA: TGTGCCAGTAGTCGGTACAGTCCAACTAATGAAAAACTGTTTTTT

clone size: NA
J gene: TRBJ1-3
V gene: TRBV27
D gene: NA
CDR3 protein: CASSLQGSSGNTIYF
CDR3 DNA: TGTGCCAGCAGCCTACAGGGATCCTCTGGAAACACCATATATTTT

clone size: NA
J gene: TRBJ1-1
V gene: TRBV18
D gene: NA
CDR3 protein: CASSPPSRVTEAFF
CDR3 DNA: TGTGCCAGCTCACCACCGTCCAGGGTCACTGAAGCTTTCTTT

clone size: NA
J gene: TRBJ2-1
V gene: TRBV3-1/TRBV3-2
D gene: NA
CDR3 protein: CASSQDGAFGQFF
CDR3 DNA: TGTGCCAGCAGCCAAGATGGGGCGTTTGGGCAGTTCTTC

clone size: NA
J gene: TRBJ1-1
V gene: TRBV4-1
D gene: TRBD1
CDR3 protein: CASSLIRGPETEAFF
CDR3 DNA: TGCGCCAGCAGCCTAATTAGGGGGCCAGAGACTGAAGCTTTCTTT

clone size: NA
J gene: TRBJ1-6
V gene: TRBV25-1
D gene: NA
CDR3 protein: CASSEGPSPPGGDSPLHF
CDR3 DNA: TGTGCCAGCAGTGAAGGGCCCTCCCCACCCGGAGGTGATTCACCCCTCCACTTT

clone size: NA
J gene: TRBJ2-7
V gene: TRBV5-1
D gene: TRBD2
CDR3 protein: CASRLTGGGTYEQYF
CDR3 DNA: TGCGCCAGCAGGCTCACGGGGGGAGGAACCTACGAGCAGTACTTC

clone size: NA
J gene: TRBJ1-4
V gene: TRBV27
D gene: NA
CDR3 protein: CASSLVTGATNEKLFF
CDR3 DNA: TGTGCCAGCAGTTTAGTCACCGGGGCAACTAATGAAAAACTGTTTTTT

clone size: NA
J gene: TRBJ1-1
V gene: TRBV19
D gene: TRBD1
CDR3 protein: CASNPGGRTEAFF
CDR3 DNA: TGTGCCAGTAACCCAGGGGGTCGGACTGAAGCTTTCTTT

clone size: NA
J gene: TRBJ1-4
V gene: TRBV18
D gene: NA
CDR3 protein: CASSPKNNNEKLFF
CDR3 DNA: TGTGCCAGCTCACCCAAAAACAATAATGAAAAACTGTTTTTT

clone size: NA
J gene: TRBJ1-5
V gene: TRBV6-1
D gene: NA
CDR3 protein: CASSERGGSQPQHF
CDR3 DNA: TGTGCCAGCAGTGAAAGAGGAGGAAGTCAGCCCCAGCATTTT

clone size: few
J gene: TRBJ1-3
V gene: TRBV7-9
D gene: NA
CDR3 protein: CATDGGNSGNTIYF
CDR3 DNA: TGTGCCACCGACGGGGGGAACTCTGGAAACACCATATATTTT

clone size: NA
J gene: TRBJ2-2
V gene: TRBV10-3
D gene: TRBD1
CDR3 protein: CAIKGAQGAWTGELFF
CDR3 DNA: TGTGCCATCAAGGGGGCTCAGGGGGCATGGACCGGGGAGCTGTTTTTT

clone size: NA
J gene: TRBJ1-5
V gene: TRBV27
D gene: NA
CDR3 protein: CASSKQGPGWPQHF
CDR3 DNA: TGTGCCAGCAGTAAGCAGGGCCCCGGTTGGCCCCAGCATTTT

clone size: few
J gene: TRBJ1-2
V gene: TRBV19
D gene: TRBD1
CDR3 protein: CASMPAGGRNYGYTF
CDR3 DNA: TGTGCCAGTATGCCGGCAGGGGGAAGGAACTATGGCTACACCTTC

clone size: NA
J gene: TRBJ1-5
V gene: TRBV15
D gene: NA
CDR3 protein: CATSRGIRGAVQPQHF
CDR3 DNA: TGTGCCACCAGCAGAGGGATACGGGGGGCGGTTCAGCCCCAGCATTTT

clone size: NA
J gene: TRBJ2-2
V gene: TRBV5-1
D gene: NA
CDR3 protein: CASSLGEVGELFF
CDR3 DNA: TGCGCCAGCAGCTTGGGTGAGGTCGGGGAGCTGTTTTTT

clone size: few
J gene: TRBJ2-7
V gene: TRBV21-1
D gene: NA
CDR3 protein: CASSKEGAVDEQYF
CDR3 DNA: TGTGCCAGCAGCAAAGAAGGAGCAGTTGACGAGCAGTACTTC

clone size: once
J gene: TRBJ2-2
V gene: TRBV4-3
D gene: NA
CDR3 protein: CASSHRTANTGELFF
CDR3 DNA: TGCGCCAGCAGCCACAGGACAGCGAACACCGGGGAGCTGTTTTTT

clone size: NA
J gene: TRBJ1-4
V gene: TRBV18
D gene: TRBD1
CDR3 protein: CASSQNNRGQNEKLFF
CDR3 DNA: TGTGCCAGCTCACAAAACAACAGGGGGCAGAATGAAAAACTGTTTTTT

clone size: NA
J gene: TRBJ2-7
V gene: TRBV7-2
D gene: NA
CDR3 protein: CASSLQGSHEQYF
CDR3 DNA: TGTGCCAGCAGCTTACAGGGTTCACACGAGCAGTACTTC

clone size: NA
J gene: TRBJ1-1
V gene: TRBV18
D gene: TRBD1
CDR3 protein: CASSHRDRGTEAFF
CDR3 DNA: TGTGCCAGCTCCCACCGGGACAGGGGAACTGAAGCTTTCTTT

clone size: NA
J gene: TRBJ2-2
V gene: TRBV2
D gene: NA
CDR3 protein: CASSDGQAGELFF
CDR3 DNA: TGTGCCAGCAGTGATGGCCAGGCCGGGGAGCTGTTTTTT

clone size: NA
J gene: TRBJ1-4
V gene: TRBV19
D gene: NA
CDR3 protein: CASSIDPGQGLFF
CDR3 DNA: TGTGCCAGTAGTATAGATCCGGGACAAGGACTGTTTTTT

clone size: NA
J gene: TRBJ1-5
V gene: TRBV4-1
D gene: NA
CDR3 protein: CASSQDPQVSNQPQHF
CDR3 DNA: TGCGCCAGCAGCCAAGATCCGCAGGTTAGCAATCAGCCCCAGCATTTT

clone size: NA
J gene: TRBJ1-2
V gene: TRBV19
D gene: NA
CDR3 protein: CASSISPLAEGGDYGYTF
CDR3 DNA: TGTGCCAGTAGTATTTCCCCCCTTGCCGAAGGAGGTGACTATGGCTACACCTTC

clone size: NA
J gene: TRBJ1-4
V gene: TRBV2
D gene: TRBD1
CDR3 protein: CASSERTGGEKLFF
CDR3 DNA: TGTGCCAGCAGTGAGAGGACAGGGGGTGAAAAACTGTTTTTT